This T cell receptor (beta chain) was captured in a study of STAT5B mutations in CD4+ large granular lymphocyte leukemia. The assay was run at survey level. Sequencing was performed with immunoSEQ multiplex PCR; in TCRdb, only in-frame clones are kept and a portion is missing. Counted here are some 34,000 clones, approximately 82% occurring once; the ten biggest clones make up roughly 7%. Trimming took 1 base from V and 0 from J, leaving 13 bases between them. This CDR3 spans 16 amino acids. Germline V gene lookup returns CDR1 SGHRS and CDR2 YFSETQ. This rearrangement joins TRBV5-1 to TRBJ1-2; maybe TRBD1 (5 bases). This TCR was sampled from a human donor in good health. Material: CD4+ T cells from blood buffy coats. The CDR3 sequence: CASSLLGDGSNYGYTF. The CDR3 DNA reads TGCGCCAGCAGCTTGTTGGGGGATGGGTCTAACTATGGCTACACCTTC.